This T cell receptor (beta chain) is from a study of molecular identifiers for immune sequencing clone quantification. TCRdb re-called the PCR reads through MiXCR, storing one row per CDR3 protein. Seen here are hundreds of thousands of distinct CDR3 sequences, roughly 25% observed once, and the top ten hold 0.75% to 0.8%. This clonotype came up a few times. V shed 5 bases, J shed 8 bases, and the junction held 9 bases outside the gene matches. Germline V gene sequence: CDR1 DFQATT, CDR2 SNEGSKA (reference sequence). The CDR3 consists of 14 residues. The receptor was derived from a human donor in good health. Some libraries in this study had Jurkat cell RNA spiked in. The sample consisted of naive CD8+ T cells from blood, with Jurkat cell RNA spiked in. Subset meaning: FACS-sorted CD8+CD4-CCR7+CD45RA+ naive T cells. The chain carries TRBV20-1 and TRBJ2-1, with TRBD2 matching 10 bases. CDR3 protein: CSAWTSGDLHEQFF. The CDR3 DNA reads TGCAGTGCTTGGACTAGCGGAGATCTCCATGAGCAGTTCTTC.